The sequence of this T cell receptor (beta chain) was determined in a study of blood T cell repertoires in COVID-19. At the level of the study: Samples taken during acute and convalescent COVID-19 were collected in the United States, Italy and Spain. In each case, the material was cDNA or gDNA derived from T cells, B-cell-depleted T cells, or PBMCs.

The CDR3 has 13 residues. The V end was cut by 8 bases, the J end by 2 bases, with 13 bases between. The germline V gene has CDR1 MDHEN and CDR2 SYDVKM. Original processing methods: Amplification with reference gene primers provided the estimates of nucleated cell counts. Only in-frame clones appear in the TCRdb table, and some are missing; sequencing was by immunoSEQ multiplex PCR. The DNA gave D and trimming, while V, J and clone size come from that table. The sample includes roughly 250,000 clones, just under 85% of them seen just once. This sequence was found in a woman aged 60-75 years with active or convalescent COVID-19. The gene calls are TRBV28 and TRBJ2-7; D ambiguous. Sequencing was performed on peripheral blood. The CDR3 DNA follows: TGTGCCAGCGGTCCTCAGGCCACCTACGAGCAGTACGTC. Its protein product is CASGPQATYEQYV.